Here is one T cell receptor (beta chain) with its context. Its antigen is not identified. This record belongs to a study of cytomegalovirus exposure and HLA in healthy donors. Study in general: There were about 85 million unique TCRs (from HLA-typed donors) in an early data release. Study-wide points: Researchers counted around 150 TCR beta chains as cytomegalovirus-associated. Previously analyzed data showed that most TCR beta V segments were productive at a frequency of about 87% or about 30%. Some highly shared sequence variants likely arose as a pipeline artifact.

Germline CDR1 and CDR2: MGHDK and SYGVNS. The V gene end was trimmed by 6 bases and the J gene end by 3 bases; junction bases not matched to a gene: 4. This CDR3 is built from 13 residues. The PCR ran on 60 Vbeta and 13 Jbeta primers. Sequencing was performed with immunoSEQ multiplex PCR; in TCRdb, only in-frame clones are kept and a portion is missing. The sample holds 150,000 to 200,000 clones, around 80% seen once. Material: PBMCs. The source of this sequence is a man between 18 and 29 years old in good health and CMV-seronegative. V usage is TRBV25-1 and J usage is TRBJ2-7; 8 bases match TRBD1. In DNA form, the CDR3 reads TGTGCCAGCAGCAGGGGGCTTTACTACGAGCAGTACTTC. As protein: CASSRGLYYEQYF.